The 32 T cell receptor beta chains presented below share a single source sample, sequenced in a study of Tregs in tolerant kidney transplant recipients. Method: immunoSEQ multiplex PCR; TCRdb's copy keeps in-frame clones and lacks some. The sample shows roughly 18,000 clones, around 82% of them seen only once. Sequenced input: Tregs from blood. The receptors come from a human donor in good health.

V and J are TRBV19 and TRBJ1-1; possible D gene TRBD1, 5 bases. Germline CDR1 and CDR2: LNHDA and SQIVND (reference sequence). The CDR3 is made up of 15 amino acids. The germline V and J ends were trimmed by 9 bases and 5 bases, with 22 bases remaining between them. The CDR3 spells CASLVGGDLGTEAFF. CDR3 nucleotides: TGTGCCAGCCTAGTTGGGGGAGATTTGGGAACTGAAGCTTTCTTT.

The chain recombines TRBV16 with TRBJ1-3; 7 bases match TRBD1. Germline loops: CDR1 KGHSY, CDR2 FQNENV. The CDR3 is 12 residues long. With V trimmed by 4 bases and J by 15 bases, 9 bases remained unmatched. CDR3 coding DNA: TGTGCCAGCAGCCTCCTACAGGGGAGAGGATATTTT. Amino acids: CASSLLQGRGYF.

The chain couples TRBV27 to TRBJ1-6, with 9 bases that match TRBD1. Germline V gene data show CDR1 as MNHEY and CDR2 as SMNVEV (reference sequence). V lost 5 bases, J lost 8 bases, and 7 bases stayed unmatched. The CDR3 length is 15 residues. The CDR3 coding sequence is TGTGCCAGCAGTCGACAGGGGGTTATGGATTCACCCCTCCACTTT. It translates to CASSRQGVMDSPLHF.

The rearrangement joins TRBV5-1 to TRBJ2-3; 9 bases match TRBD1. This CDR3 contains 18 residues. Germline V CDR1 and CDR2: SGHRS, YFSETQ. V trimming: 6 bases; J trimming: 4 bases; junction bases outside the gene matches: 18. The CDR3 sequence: CASIVSPGTGNRADTQYF. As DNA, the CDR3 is TGCGCCAGCATCGTCTCACCCGGGACAGGGAATCGGGCAGATACGCAGTATTTT.

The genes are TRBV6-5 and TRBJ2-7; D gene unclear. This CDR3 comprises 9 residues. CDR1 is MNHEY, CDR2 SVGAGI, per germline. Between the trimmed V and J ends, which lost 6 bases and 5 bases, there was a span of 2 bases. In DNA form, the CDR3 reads TGTGCCAGCAGCCACGAGCAGTACTTC. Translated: CASSHEQYF.

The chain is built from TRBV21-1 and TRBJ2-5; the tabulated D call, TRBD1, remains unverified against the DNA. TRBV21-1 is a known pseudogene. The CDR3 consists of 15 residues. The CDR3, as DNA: TGTGCCAGCAGCAAAGCCGCAGGGTTACAAGAGACCCAGTACTTC. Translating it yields CASSKAAGLQETQYF.

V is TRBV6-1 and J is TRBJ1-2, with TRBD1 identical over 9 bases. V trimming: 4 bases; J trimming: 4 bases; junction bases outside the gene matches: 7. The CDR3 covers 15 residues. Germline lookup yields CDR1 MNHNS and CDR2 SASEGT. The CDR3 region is CASSAPGQGLYGYTF. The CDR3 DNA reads TGTGCCAGCAGTGCCCCGGGACAGGGCCTCTATGGCTACACCTTC.

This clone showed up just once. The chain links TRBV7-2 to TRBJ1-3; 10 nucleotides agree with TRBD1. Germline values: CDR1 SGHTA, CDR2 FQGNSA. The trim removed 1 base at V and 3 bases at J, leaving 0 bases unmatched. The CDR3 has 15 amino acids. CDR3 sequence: CASSLGDRGGNTIYF. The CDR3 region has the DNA TGTGCCAGCAGCTTAGGGGACAGGGGTGGAAACACCATATATTTT. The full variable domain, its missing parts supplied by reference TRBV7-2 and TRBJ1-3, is GAGVSQSPSNKVTEKGKDVELRCDPISGHTALYWYRQSLGQGLEFLIYFQGNSAPDKSGLPSDRFSAERTGGSVSTLTIQRTQQEDSAVYLCASSLGDRGGNTIYFGEGSWLTVV.

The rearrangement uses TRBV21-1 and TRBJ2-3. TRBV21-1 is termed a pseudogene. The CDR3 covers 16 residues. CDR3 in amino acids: CASSPVKHPSTDTQYF. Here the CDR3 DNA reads TGTGCCAGCAGCCCGGTCAAACACCCTAGCACAGATACGCAGTATTTT.

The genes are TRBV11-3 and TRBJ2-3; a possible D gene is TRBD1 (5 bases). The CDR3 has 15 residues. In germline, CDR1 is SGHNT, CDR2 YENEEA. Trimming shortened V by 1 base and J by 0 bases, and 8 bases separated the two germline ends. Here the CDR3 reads CASSLGGGSTDTQYF. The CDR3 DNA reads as TGTGCCAGCAGCTTAGGGGGCGGAAGCACAGATACGCAGTATTTT.

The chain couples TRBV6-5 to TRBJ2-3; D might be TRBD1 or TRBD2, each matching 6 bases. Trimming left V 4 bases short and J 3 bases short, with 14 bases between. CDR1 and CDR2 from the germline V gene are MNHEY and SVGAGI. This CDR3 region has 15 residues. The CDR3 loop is CASSSSWGATDTQYF. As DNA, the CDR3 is TGTGCCAGCAGTTCATCCTGGGGGGCAACAGATACGCAGTATTTT.

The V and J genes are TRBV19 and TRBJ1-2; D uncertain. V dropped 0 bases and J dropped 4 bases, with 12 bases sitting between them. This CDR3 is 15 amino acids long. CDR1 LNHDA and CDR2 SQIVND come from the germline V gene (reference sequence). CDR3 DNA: TGTGCCAGTAGTATAGATCGGACGGGCATCTATGGCTACACCTTC. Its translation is CASSIDRTGIYGYTF.

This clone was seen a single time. This CDR3 is CASSLEGWKNIQYF. The CDR3 DNA sequence: TGTGCCAGCAGCTTAGAGGGATGGAAAAACATTCAGTACTTC. The chain has TRBV7-9 and TRBJ2-4; D remains ambiguous. The CDR3 covers 14 residues. Trimming removed 1 base at V and 4 bases at J, with 8 bases between. Germline CDR1 reads SEHNR; CDR2 reads FQNEAQ (reference sequence).

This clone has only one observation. CDR3 amino acids: CASSPPRGGALDTQYF. The CDR3, as DNA: TGCGCCAGCAGCCCCCCCCGAGGGGGGGCCCTGGATACGCAGTATTTT. The chain is built from TRBV5-1 and TRBJ2-3; tentatively, D is TRBD2 (7 bases). CDR1 and CDR2 (germline): SGHRS, YFSETQ. The CDR3 runs 16 residues. The V end was cut by 4 bases, the J end by 6 bases, with 21 bases between. Complete variable domain (other parts from reference TRBV5-1 and TRBJ2-3): KAGVTQTPRYLIKTRGQQVTLSCSPISGHRSVSWYQQTPGQGLQFLFEYFSETQRNKGNFPGRFSGRQFSNSRSEMNVSTLELGDSALYLCASSPPRGGALDTQYFGPGTRLTVL.

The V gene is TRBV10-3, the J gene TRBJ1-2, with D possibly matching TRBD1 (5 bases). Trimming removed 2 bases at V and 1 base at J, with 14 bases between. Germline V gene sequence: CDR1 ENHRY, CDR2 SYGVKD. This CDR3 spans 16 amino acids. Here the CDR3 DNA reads TGTGCCATCAGTGAGGCTGGGGCAGCCATTAACTATGGCTACACCTTC. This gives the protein CAISEAGAAINYGYTF.

CDR3 sequence reads: CASSFGTAQGEQYF. The CDR3 DNA is TGTGCCAGCAGCTTTGGGACAGCCCAGGGCGAGCAGTACTTC. The genes are TRBV11-3 and TRBJ2-7, with 7 bases identical to TRBD1. With V trimmed by 3 bases and J by 6 bases, 8 bases remained unmatched. This CDR3 is built from 14 residues. Germline V lookup: CDR1 SGHNT, CDR2 YENEEA.

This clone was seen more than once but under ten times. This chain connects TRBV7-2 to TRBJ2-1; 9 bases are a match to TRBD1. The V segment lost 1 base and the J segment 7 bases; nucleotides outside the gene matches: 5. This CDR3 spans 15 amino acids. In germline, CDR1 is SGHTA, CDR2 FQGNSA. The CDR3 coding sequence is TGTGCCAGCAGCTTAGACAGGGGGCGTGAGAATGAGCAGTTCTTC. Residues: CASSLDRGRENEQFF.

This CDR3 is CASSPGWGGTDTQYF. Here the CDR3 DNA reads TGTGCCAGCAGCCCCGGGTGGGGGGGCACAGATACGCAGTATTTT. This chain links TRBV7-9 with TRBJ2-3; TRBD2 is a possible D gene (6 bases). This CDR3 has 15 residues. Per germline, CDR1 SEHNR and CDR2 FQNEAQ (reference sequence). The V end was cut by 5 bases, the J end by 1 base, with 13 bases between.

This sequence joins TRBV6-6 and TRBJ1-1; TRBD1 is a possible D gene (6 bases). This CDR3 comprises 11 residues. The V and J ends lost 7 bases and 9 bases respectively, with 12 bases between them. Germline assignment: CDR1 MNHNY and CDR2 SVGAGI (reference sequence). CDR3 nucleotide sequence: TGTGCCAGCATCCTAGGACAGAAAGCTTTCTTT. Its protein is CASILGQKAFF.

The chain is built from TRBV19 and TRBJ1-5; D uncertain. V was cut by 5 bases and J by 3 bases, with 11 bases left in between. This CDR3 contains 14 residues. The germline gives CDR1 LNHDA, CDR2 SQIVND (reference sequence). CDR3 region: CASSRREVNQPQHF. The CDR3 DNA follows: TGTGCCAGTAGTCGCCGGGAAGTCAATCAGCCCCAGCATTTT. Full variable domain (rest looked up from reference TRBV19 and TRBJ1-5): DGGITQSPKYLFRKEGQNVTLSCEQNLNHDAMYWYRQDPGQGLRLIYYSQIVNDFQKGDIAEGYSVSREKKESFPLTVTSAQKNPTAFYLCASSRREVNQPQHFGDGTRLSIL.

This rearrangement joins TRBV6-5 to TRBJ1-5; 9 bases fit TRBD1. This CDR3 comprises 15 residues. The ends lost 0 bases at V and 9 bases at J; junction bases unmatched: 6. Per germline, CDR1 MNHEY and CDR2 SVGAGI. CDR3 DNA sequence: TGTGCCAGCAGTTACTCGGGACAGGGAAGGGGGCCCCAGCATTTT. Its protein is CASSYSGQGRGPQHF.

The CDR3 protein is CASSSRTAGPYEQYF. Here the CDR3 DNA reads TGTGCCAGCAGCTCCCGGACCGCGGGGCCCTACGAGCAGTACTTC. The chain is built from TRBV7-2 and TRBJ2-7; D perhaps matches TRBD2 (6 bases). The germline V gene has CDR1 SGHTA and CDR2 FQGNSA. Trimming took 4 bases from V and 2 from J, leaving 15 bases between them. CDR3 size: 15 residues.

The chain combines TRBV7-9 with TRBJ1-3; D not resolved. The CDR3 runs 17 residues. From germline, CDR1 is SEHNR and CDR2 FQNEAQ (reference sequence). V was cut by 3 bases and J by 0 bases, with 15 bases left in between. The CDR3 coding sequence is TGTGCCAGCAGCTTTCCCCGGTCGGGAGGCTCTGGAAACACCATATATTTT. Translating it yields CASSFPRSGGSGNTIYF.

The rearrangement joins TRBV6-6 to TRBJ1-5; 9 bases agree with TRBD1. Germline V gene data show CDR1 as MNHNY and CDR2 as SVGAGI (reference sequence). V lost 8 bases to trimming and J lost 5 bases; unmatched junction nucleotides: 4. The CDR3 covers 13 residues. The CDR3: CASWDRAHQPQHF. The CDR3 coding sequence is TGTGCCAGCTGGGACAGGGCCCATCAGCCCCAGCATTTT.

The CDR3 DNA sequence: TGCGCCAGCAGCTTGGCTTCAACCGGGGAGCTGTTTTTT. The encoded protein is CASSLASTGELFF. The chain recombines TRBV5-1 with TRBJ2-2, with D unresolved. The germline V gene encodes CDR1 SGHRS and CDR2 YFSETQ. Deletions cut 0 bases from V and 5 bases from J, with 5 bases between. This CDR3 is built from 13 residues.

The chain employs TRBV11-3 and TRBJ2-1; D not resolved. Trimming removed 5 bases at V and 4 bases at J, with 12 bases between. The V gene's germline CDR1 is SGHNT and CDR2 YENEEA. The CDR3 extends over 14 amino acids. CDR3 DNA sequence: TGTGCCAGCAGCCGCTCCGGGCCGTACAATGAGCAGTTCTTC. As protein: CASSRSGPYNEQFF.

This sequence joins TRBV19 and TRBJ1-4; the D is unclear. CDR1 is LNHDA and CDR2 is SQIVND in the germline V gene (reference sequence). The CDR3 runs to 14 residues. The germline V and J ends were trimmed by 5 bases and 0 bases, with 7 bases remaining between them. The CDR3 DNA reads TGTGCCAGTAGTTCCCATGCAACTAATGAAAAACTGTTTTTT. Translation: CASSSHATNEKLFF.

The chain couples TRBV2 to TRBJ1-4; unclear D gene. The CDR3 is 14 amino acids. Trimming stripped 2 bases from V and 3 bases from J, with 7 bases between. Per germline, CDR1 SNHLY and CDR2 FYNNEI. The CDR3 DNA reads TGTGCCAGCAGTGAACAGATGTCTAATGAAAAACTGTTTTTT. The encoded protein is CASSEQMSNEKLFF.

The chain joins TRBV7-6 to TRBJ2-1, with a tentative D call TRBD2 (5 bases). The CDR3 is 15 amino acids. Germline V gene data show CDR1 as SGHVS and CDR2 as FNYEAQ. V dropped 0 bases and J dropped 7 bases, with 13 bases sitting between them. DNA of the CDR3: TGTGCCAGCAGCTTAGCTTCGGGATCGCGGAATGAGCAGTTCTTC. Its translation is CASSLASGSRNEQFF.

This CDR3 reads CAISEGQLLYEQYF. DNA for the CDR3: TGTGCCATCAGTGAGGGGCAGCTCCTCTACGAGCAGTACTTC. V usage is TRBV10-3 and J usage is TRBJ2-7; D is undetermined. Trimming shortened V by 2 bases and J by 3 bases, and 11 bases separated the two germline ends. The germline gives CDR1 ENHRY, CDR2 SYGVKD. The CDR3 totals 14 residues.

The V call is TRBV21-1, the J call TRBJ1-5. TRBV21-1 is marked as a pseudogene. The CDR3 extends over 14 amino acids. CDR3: CASSKAAGNQPQHF. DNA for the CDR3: TGTGCCAGCAGCAAAGCTGCGGGGAATCAGCCCCAGCATTTT.

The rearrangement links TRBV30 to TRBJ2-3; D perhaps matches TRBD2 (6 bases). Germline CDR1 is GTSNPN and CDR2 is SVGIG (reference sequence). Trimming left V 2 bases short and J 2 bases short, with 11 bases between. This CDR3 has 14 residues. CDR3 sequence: CAWSLGGDTDTQYF. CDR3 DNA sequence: TGTGCCTGGAGTCTAGGCGGGGACACAGATACGCAGTATTTT. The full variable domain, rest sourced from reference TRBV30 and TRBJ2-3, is SQTIHQWPATLVQPVGSPLSLECTVEGTSNPNLYWYRQAAGRGLQLLFYSVGIGQISSEVPQNLSASRPQDRQFILSSKKLLLSDSGFYLCAWSLGGDTDTQYFGPGTRLTVL.